The next 20 T cell receptor beta chains were all read from a single sample in a study of response to subunit inactivated influenza vaccine. TCRdb re-derived calls from the RT-PCR reads in MiXCR, one entry per CDR3 protein. The table shows hundreds of thousands of distinct CDR3 sequences, with approximately 17% occurring only once. The sequenced sample was PBMCs from blood, obtained roughly 5 days after vaccination. All receptors derive from a man in his forties or fifties who received an inactivated influenza vaccine.

This clonotype was picked up a small number of times. The chain combines TRBV9 with TRBJ2-3; D ambiguous. This CDR3 has 13 amino acids. V lost 3 bases and J lost 3, with 8 bases in between. In germline, CDR1 is SGDLS, CDR2 YYNGEE. CDR3 sequence (DNA): TGTGCCAGCAGCGCCTTTAATACAGATACGCAGTATTTT. It encodes CASSAFNTDTQYF.

The chain joins TRBV7-2 to TRBJ2-3, with a weak D call TRBD2 (5 bases). The CDR3 consists of 14 residues. Germline V gene data show CDR1 as SGHTA and CDR2 as FQGNSA. The V end lost 0 bases, the J end lost 11 bases, and 15 bases lay between the germline ends. The CDR3 region is CASSLAVGAAGQYF. In DNA form, the CDR3 reads TGTGCCAGCAGCTTAGCGGTAGGAGCGGCTGGGCAGTATTTT.

This clonotype was detected a few times. The chain is built from TRBV27 and TRBJ2-7; D might be TRBD2 (6 bases). The CDR3 covers 16 residues. Trimming removed 5 bases from V and 4 bases from J, with 21 bases in between. Germline V gene lookup returns CDR1 MNHEY and CDR2 SMNVEV (reference sequence). The CDR3, as DNA: TGTGCCAGCAGTGCGGTGGGAGGTAATTTGTATTACGAGCAGTACTTC. It translates to CASSAVGGNLYYEQYF.

A few counts support this clonotype. A junction boundary mismatches the germline segment, possibly from a read error. This chain connects TRBV29-1 to TRBJ2-2; D is unclear. CDR1 is SQVTM, CDR2 ANQGSEA, per germline. The CDR3 extends over 14 amino acids. CDR3 nucleotides: TGCAGCGTCGAAGCCCCGCTCAACACCGGGGAGCTGTTTTTT. It encodes CSVEAPLNTGELFF.

This clonotype occurred a few times. V usage is TRBV6-1 and J usage is TRBJ1-2; D may be TRBD1 (5 bases). This CDR3 contains 14 residues. The V end lost 4 bases, the J end lost 6 bases, and 15 bases lay between the germline ends. Per germline, CDR1 MNHNS and CDR2 SASEGT. CDR3 nucleotide sequence: TGTGCCAGCAGTGGACAGAGGTGGGGCCATGGCTACACCTTC. Residues: CASSGQRWGHGYTF.

This clonotype was seen only a few times. V usage is TRBV10-3 and J usage is TRBJ1-2; TRBD1 agrees at 9 bases. From germline, CDR1 is ENHRY and CDR2 SYGVKD. CDR3 length equals 14 residues. J was trimmed by 8 bases and V by 3 bases; bases with no gene match: 7. The CDR3 loop reads CAISERTGAGGYTF. The CDR3 DNA reads TGTGCCATCAGTGAACGGACAGGGGCAGGGGGCTACACCTTC.

This chain uses TRBV7-9 with TRBJ2-2; 7 nucleotides align to TRBD1. Germline V CDR1 and CDR2: SEHNR, FQNEAQ (reference sequence). The V and J ends lost 5 bases and 6 bases, in that order; junction bases with no gene match: 9. CDR3 length equals 15 residues. The CDR3 reads CASSETGYRPGELFF. DNA of the CDR3: TGTGCCAGCAGCGAGACAGGGTACAGGCCCGGGGAGCTGTTTTTT.

V and J are TRBV12-3 or TRBV12-4 and TRBJ1-6; 9 bases fit TRBD1. The CDR3 contains 15 residues. The junction had 7 bases not matched to a gene; V was cut back by 6 bases and J by 7 bases. Here the CDR3 reads CASRHRQGENSPLHF. The CDR3 DNA reads as TGTGCCAGCAGGCATAGACAGGGGGAGAATTCACCCCTCCACTTT.

Ten or more counts support this clonotype. The chain links TRBV20-1 to TRBJ2-7; possible D gene TRBD2, 6 bases. V lost 2 bases, J lost 0 bases, and 8 bases lay in between. The CDR3 consists of 13 residues. CDR1 and CDR2 (germline): DFQATT, SNEGSKA (reference sequence). The CDR3 here is CSARSGSSYEQYF. The CDR3 coding sequence is TGCAGTGCTAGATCCGGGAGCTCCTACGAGCAGTACTTC.

This clonotype came up many times. The chain employs TRBV27 and TRBJ2-7; 9 positions agree with TRBD2. V was clipped by 3 bases and J by 3 bases; unmatched bases: 3. The CDR3 covers 14 residues. Germline V gene sequence: CDR1 MNHEY, CDR2 SMNVEV (reference sequence). CDR3 in amino acids: CASSFSGSYYEQYF. The CDR3 DNA follows: TGTGCCAGCAGTTTTAGCGGGAGCTACTACGAGCAGTACTTC.

There are a few counts of this clonotype. This chain uses TRBV7-2 with TRBJ1-2; 9 bases agree with TRBD1. Germline CDR1 SGHTA, CDR2 FQGNSA. V lost 5 bases to trimming and J lost 7 bases; unmatched junction nucleotides: 11. This CDR3 region has 15 residues. CDR3 nucleotide sequence: TGTGCCAGCAGCGCACAGCGGGGACAGGGTTTTGGCTACACCTTC. Translating gives CASSAQRGQGFGYTF.

A note on this clonotype: This sequence may be a read error, since a much larger clone differs from it by one base. The chain recombines TRBV7-2 with TRBJ2-7; TRBD1 is a possible D gene (6 bases). CDR1 is SGHTA and CDR2 is FQGNSA in the germline V gene. This CDR3 comprises 14 residues. V was cut by 2 bases and J by 7 bases, with 15 bases left in between. The chain's CDR3 is CASSLRGTAREQYF. DNA of the CDR3: TGTGCCAGCAGCTTAAGGGGGACGGCAAGGGAGCAGTACTTC.

This clonotype was picked up a small number of times. The rearrangement links TRBV11-2 to TRBJ1-1; D remains unclear. V was clipped by 0 bases and J by 0 bases, with 8 bases between them. Germline CDR1 reads SGHAT; CDR2 reads FQNNGV. CDR3 length equals 15 residues. DNA for the CDR3: TGTGCCAGCAGCTTAGATGGGGAAATGAACACTGAAGCTTTCTTT. It encodes CASSLDGEMNTEAFF.

Only a few counts were recorded for this clonotype. The chain has TRBV6-1 and TRBJ2-7; 7 bases map to TRBD1. Per germline, CDR1 MNHNS and CDR2 SASEGT. V dropped 5 bases and J dropped 3; count of bases not matched to a gene: 4. This CDR3 is 13 amino acids long. CDR3: CASSRGQFYEQYF. The CDR3 DNA is TGTGCCAGCAGTAGGGGACAGTTCTACGAGCAGTACTTC.

This clonotype was recorded a few times. The rearrangement joins TRBV4-1 to TRBJ2-5; no clear D gene. Trimming removed 4 bases at V and 6 bases at J, with 12 bases between. CDR1 MGHRA and CDR2 YSYEKL come from the germline V gene. This CDR3 spans 13 amino acids. Written as DNA, the CDR3 is TGCGCCAGCAGCCCCTTACTTCTTAAGACCCAGTACTTC. Translation gives CASSPLLLKTQYF.

This clonotype has just a few counts. The genes are TRBV24-1 and TRBJ2-7; D uncertain. Trimming left V 5 bases short and J 3 bases short, with 10 bases between. CDR3 length equals 13 residues. Germline V CDR1 and CDR2: KGHDR, SFDVKD. The CDR3 DNA reads as TGTGCCACCAGTGGTACAGAGAACTACGAGCAGTACTTC. Translating gives CATSGTENYEQYF.

V gene TRBV11-1 combines with J gene TRBJ2-1, with D hard to call. Per germline, CDR1 SGHAT and CDR2 FQDESV (reference sequence). The V end lost 4 bases, the J end lost 8 bases, and 9 bases lay between the germline ends. This CDR3 region has 12 residues. CDR3: CASSSSGHEQFF. In DNA form, the CDR3 reads TGTGCCAGCAGCTCCTCCGGGCATGAGCAGTTCTTC.

The chain is built from TRBV12-3 or TRBV12-4 and TRBJ2-5; the match to TRBD2 covers 8 bases. The CDR3 contains 14 residues. V lost 6 bases to trimming and J lost 4 bases; unmatched junction nucleotides: 7. The CDR3 protein is CASSPNGGVETQYF. The CDR3 nucleotides are TGTGCCAGCAGCCCTAACGGGGGGGTAGAGACCCAGTACTTC.

This clonotype was counted ten times or more. J is TRBJ2-5 and V is TRBV20-1; 8 bases are a match to TRBD2. CDR3 length equals 14 residues. The germline V gene encodes CDR1 DFQATT and CDR2 SNEGSKA (reference sequence). Germline trimming cut 3 bases from V and 9 bases from J; bases unmatched to any gene: 12. The CDR3 is CSASNAGLVGPQYF. The CDR3 coding sequence is TGCAGTGCTAGCAACGCGGGACTAGTCGGTCCCCAGTACTTC.

This clonotype was seen a few times. The chain employs TRBV7-2 and TRBJ2-2, with D uncertain. Trimming left V 6 bases short and J 2 bases short, with 7 bases between. Germline assignment: CDR1 SGHTA and CDR2 FQGNSA. The CDR3 consists of 13 residues. DNA of the CDR3: TGTGCCAGCAGGAGACTTAACACCGGGGAGCTGTTTTTT. Its translation is CASRRLNTGELFF.